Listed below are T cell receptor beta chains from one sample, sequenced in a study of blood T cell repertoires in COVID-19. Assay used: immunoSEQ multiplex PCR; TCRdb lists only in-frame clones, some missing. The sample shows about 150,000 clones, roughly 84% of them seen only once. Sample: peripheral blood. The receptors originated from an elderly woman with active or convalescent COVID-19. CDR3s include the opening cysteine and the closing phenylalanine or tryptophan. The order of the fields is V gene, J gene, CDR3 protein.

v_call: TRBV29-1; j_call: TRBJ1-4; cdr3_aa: CSVQRGTEKLFF
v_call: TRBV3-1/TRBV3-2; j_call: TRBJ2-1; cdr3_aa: CASSQADEQFF
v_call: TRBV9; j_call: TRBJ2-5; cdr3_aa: CASSVSSTVGETQYF
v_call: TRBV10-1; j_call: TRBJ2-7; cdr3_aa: CASSDLHEQYF
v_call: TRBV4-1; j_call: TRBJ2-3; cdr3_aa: CASSQGTLLAGGTDTQYF
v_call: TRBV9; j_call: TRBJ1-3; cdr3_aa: CASSVQGSGNTIYF
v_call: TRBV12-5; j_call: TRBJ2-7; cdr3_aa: CASGLAGTYEQYF
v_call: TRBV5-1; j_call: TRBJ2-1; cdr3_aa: CASSKDNNNEQFF
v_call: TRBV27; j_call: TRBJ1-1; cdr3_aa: CASSAQGNTEAFF
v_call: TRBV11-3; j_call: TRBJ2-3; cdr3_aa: CASSLRLAGNTDTQYF
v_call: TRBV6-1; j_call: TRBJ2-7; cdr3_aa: CASSSPTSGSYF
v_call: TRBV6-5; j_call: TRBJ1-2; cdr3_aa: CASTRPWHYGYTF
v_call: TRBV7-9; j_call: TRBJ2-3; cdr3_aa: CASSLGGDTDTQYF
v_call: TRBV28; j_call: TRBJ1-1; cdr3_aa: CASSSTGRLVGRTFF
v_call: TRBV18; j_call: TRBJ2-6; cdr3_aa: CASSPATGGTGANVLTF
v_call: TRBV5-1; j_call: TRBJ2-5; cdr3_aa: CASSPRLAGGQETQYF
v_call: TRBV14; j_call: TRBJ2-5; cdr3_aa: CASSRLPPGGGETQYF
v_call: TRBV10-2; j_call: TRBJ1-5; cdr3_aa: CASKPGTGTQPQHF
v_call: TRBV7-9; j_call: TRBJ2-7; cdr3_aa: CASSLGQAGTYEQYF
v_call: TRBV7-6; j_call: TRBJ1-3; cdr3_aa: CASSFQGSILSGNTIYF
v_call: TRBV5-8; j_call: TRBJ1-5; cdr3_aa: CASSRGGNQPQHF
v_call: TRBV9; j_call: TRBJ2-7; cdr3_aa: CASSVRPLIDEQYF
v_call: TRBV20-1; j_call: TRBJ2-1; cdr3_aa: CSAETFDEQFF
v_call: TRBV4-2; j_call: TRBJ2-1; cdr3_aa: CASSLLAGLDRNEQFF
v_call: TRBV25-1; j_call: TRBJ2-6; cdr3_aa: CASSIAGNSGANVLTF
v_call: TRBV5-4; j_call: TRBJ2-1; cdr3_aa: CASSFVLAGGTNNEQFF
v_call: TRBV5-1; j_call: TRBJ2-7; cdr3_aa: CASSFQGQTYEQYF
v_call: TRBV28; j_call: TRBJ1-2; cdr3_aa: CVSHGNYGYTF
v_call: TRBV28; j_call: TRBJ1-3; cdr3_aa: CASLHLGGQGAGNTIYF
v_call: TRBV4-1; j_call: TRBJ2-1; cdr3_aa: CASSQASGAYNEQFF
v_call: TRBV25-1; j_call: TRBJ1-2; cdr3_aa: CASSELEVEIYGYTF
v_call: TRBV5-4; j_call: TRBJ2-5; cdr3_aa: CASSLKAGGQETQYF
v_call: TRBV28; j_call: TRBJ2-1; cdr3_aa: CASSLLAEEQFF
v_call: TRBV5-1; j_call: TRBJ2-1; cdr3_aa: CASSLGQGAYNEQFF
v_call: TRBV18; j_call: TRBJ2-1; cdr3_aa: CASSPGSSGVYNEQFF
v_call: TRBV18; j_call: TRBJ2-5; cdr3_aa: CASSPTAGQETQYF
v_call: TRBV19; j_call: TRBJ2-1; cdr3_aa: CASSIAPGTYNEQFF
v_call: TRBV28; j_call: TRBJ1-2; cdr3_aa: CASSIQGYGYTF
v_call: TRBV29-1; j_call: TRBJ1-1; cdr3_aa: CSAPQGNSNTEAFF
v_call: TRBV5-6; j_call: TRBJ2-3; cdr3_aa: CASSALTSGTSTDTQYF
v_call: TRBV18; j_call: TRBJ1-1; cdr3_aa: CASSRGGAGMNTEAFF
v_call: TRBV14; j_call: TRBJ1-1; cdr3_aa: CASSQRQDNEAFF
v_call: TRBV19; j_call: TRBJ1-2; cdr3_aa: CASSPTRDSLYGYTF
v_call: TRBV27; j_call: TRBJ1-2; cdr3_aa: CASSLLQGADGYTF
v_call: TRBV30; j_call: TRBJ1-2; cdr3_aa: CAWSSQGNGYTF
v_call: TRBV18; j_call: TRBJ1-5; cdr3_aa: CASSFGTGGVQPQHF
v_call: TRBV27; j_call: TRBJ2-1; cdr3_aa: CASSLLLPSGPYNEQFF
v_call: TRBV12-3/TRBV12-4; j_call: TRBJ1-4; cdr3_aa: CASSLDTPEKLFF
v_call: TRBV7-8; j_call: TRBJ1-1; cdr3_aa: CASSLGGGAGGTEAFF
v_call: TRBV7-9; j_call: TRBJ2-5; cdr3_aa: CASSFGNRRAGLYQETQYF
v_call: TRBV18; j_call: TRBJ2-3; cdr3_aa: CASSTFAGDTQYF
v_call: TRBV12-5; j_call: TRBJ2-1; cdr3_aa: CASGLVIRASVPQEQFF
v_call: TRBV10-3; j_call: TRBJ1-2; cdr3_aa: CAISESQGARRGYTF
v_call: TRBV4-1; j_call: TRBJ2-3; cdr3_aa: CASSQDSGRDTQYF
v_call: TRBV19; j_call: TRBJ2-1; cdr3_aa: CASSQRDSNNEQFF
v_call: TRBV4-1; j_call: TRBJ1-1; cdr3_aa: CASSQDRTDTEAFF
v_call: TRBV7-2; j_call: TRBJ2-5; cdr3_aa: CASSPKTSETQYF
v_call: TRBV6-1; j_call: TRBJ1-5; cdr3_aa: CASSDNPGSSYQPQHF
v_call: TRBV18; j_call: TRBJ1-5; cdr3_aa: CASSPTGISNQPQHF